Listed here are 28 T cell receptor beta chains from one sample, sequenced in a study of blood T cell repertoires in COVID-19. TCRdb's table, derived via immunoSEQ multiplex PCR, lists solely in-frame clones and lacks some. Of 100,000 or so clones detected, 82% appear once; the ten largest clones hold 15% to 20%. The sample taken for sequencing was peripheral blood. These receptors came from a man older than 75 with acute or convalescent COVID-19.

This chain joins TRBV2 and TRBJ2-7, with 7 bases identical to TRBD1. The CDR3 is made up of 17 amino acids. Germline lookup yields CDR1 SNHLY and CDR2 FYNNEI. Trimming took 8 bases from V and 3 from J; bases not matched to a gene: 19. CDR3 protein: CASQGGQGPNRFYEQYF. The CDR3, as DNA: TGTGCCAGCCAAGGGGGCCAGGGGCCCAACCGGTTCTACGAGCAGTACTTC.

This chain connects TRBV4-1 to TRBJ2-2; 8 nucleotides match TRBD1. The CDR3 is 16 amino acids. Trimming took 0 bases from V and 4 from J; bases not matched to a gene: 4. The germline CDR1 and CDR2 sequences are MGHRA and YSYEKL. CDR3 region: CASSQEQGAGTGELFF. The CDR3 nucleotides are TGCGCCAGCAGCCAAGAGCAGGGGGCGGGCACCGGGGAGCTGTTTTTT.

The chain links TRBV28 to TRBJ1-4; D is unclear. The CDR3 extends over 15 amino acids. Germline V lookup: CDR1 MDHEN, CDR2 SYDVKM. Trimming cost V 3 bases and J 5 bases, with 13 bases left between them. CDR3 protein: CASSLRRHINEKLFF. The CDR3 DNA is TGTGCCAGCAGTTTGAGGAGGCACATAAATGAAAAACTGTTTTTT.

CDR3 nucleotide sequence: TGCGCCAGCAGCTACAGTTCTCCGGGACAGGGAGGAACCGGGGAGCTGTTTTTT. Its translation: CASSYSSPGQGGTGELFF. This chain links TRBV5-1 with TRBJ2-2, with TRBD1 matching 9 bases. CDR3 length: 18 amino acids. Germline loops: CDR1 SGHRS, CDR2 YFSETQ. J gave up 5 bases and V 3 bases, and 14 bases lay outside the gene matches. Full variable domain (remainder filled in from reference TRBV5-1 and TRBJ2-2): KAGVTQTPRYLIKTRGQQVTLSCSPISGHRSVSWYQQTPGQGLQFLFEYFSETQRNKGNFPGRFSGRQFSNSRSEMNVSTLELGDSALYLCASSYSSPGQGGTGELFFGEGSRLTVL.

The chain recombines TRBV5-1 with TRBJ2-1, with TRBD1 identical over 9 bases. Trimming cost V 6 bases and J 0 bases; bases outside gene matches: 10. CDR1 SGHRS and CDR2 YFSETQ come from the germline V gene. This CDR3 has 17 residues. The CDR3 region has the DNA TGCGCCAGCAATCCCGGGACAGGGCCGAGCTCCTACAATGAGCAGTTCTTC. Its translation is CASNPGTGPSSYNEQFF.

The chain's CDR3 is CASSLRGSEKLFF. For the CDR3, the DNA is TGCGCCAGCAGCCTCCGAGGGTCGGAAAAACTGTTTTTT. The chain joins TRBV4-1 to TRBJ1-4; D ambiguous. The CDR3 has 13 residues. Germline loops: CDR1 MGHRA, CDR2 YSYEKL. The V end was cut by 4 bases, the J end by 8 bases, with 11 bases between.

J is TRBJ1-4 and V is TRBV7-6; perhaps TRBD1 as D (5 bases). CDR3 length: 13 residues. The V gene's germline CDR1 is SGHVS and CDR2 FNYEAQ. Between the trimmed V and J ends, which lost 2 bases and 8 bases, there was a span of 9 bases. Here the CDR3 DNA reads TGTGCCAGCAGCTTACAGGGTTGGGAAAAACTGTTTTTT. It translates to CASSLQGWEKLFF.

The chain employs TRBV6-5 and TRBJ2-4; a weak D match, TRBD1 (5 bases). CDR3 length: 15 residues. V was pared by 6 bases and J by 0 bases, with 12 bases between. Germline CDR1 and CDR2: MNHEY and SVGAGI. The CDR3 region has the DNA TGTGCCAGCAGCCCGCAGGGTCTAGCCAAAAACATTCAGTACTTC. Amino acids: CASSPQGLAKNIQYF.

This clone occurred a few times. J is TRBJ2-4 and V is TRBV7-8; 8 positions match TRBD2. Germline trimming cut 5 bases from V and 4 bases from J; bases unmatched to any gene: 10. The germline CDR1 and CDR2 sequences are SGHVS and FQNEAQ. The CDR3 extends over 16 amino acids. Here the CDR3 reads CASSPGGVGEKNIQYF. The CDR3 DNA is TGTGCCAGCAGCCCGGGAGGGGTGGGAGAGAAAAACATTCAGTACTTC.

This clone has more than one count but fewer than ten. The chain recombines TRBV5-1 with TRBJ2-2; TRBD1 is a possible D gene (6 bases). Trimming cost V 3 bases and J 4 bases, with 10 bases left between them. Germline V lookup: CDR1 SGHRS, CDR2 YFSETQ. The CDR3 is 14 amino acids. This CDR3 reads CASSSRTATGELFF. In DNA, the CDR3 is TGCGCCAGCAGCTCCAGGACAGCCACCGGGGAGCTGTTTTTT.

This clone was seen a single time. The rearrangement joins TRBV7-2 to TRBJ2-3, with 8 bases lining up with TRBD1. The V and J ends lost 0 bases and 6 bases, in that order; junction bases with no gene match: 8. The CDR3 covers 16 residues. CDR1 and CDR2 from the germline V gene are SGHTA and FQGNSA. This CDR3 is CASSLARPGGGDTQYF. Here the CDR3 DNA reads TGTGCCAGCAGCTTAGCGCGGCCAGGGGGCGGGGATACGCAGTATTTT.

This clone was detected once. The chain joins TRBV9 to TRBJ2-5, with TRBD2 identical over 10 bases. Looked up from germline, CDR1 is SGDLS and CDR2 is YYNGEE. The CDR3 covers 15 residues. J gave up 5 bases and V 3 bases, and 7 bases lay outside the gene matches. The CDR3 DNA sequence: TGTGCCAGCAGCGGGCTAGCGGGAGTCGTGGAGACCCAGTACTTC. This sequence encodes CASSGLAGVVETQYF.

This chain links TRBV28 with TRBJ1-2, with D perhaps TRBD1 (6 bases). The CDR3 runs to 14 residues. V lost 6 bases and J 4 bases, leaving 15 bases between the germline ends. Looked up from germline, CDR1 is MDHEN and CDR2 is SYDVKM. CDR3 amino acids: CASSPWGGGYGYTF. The CDR3 DNA reads as TGTGCCAGCAGCCCTTGGGGGGGCGGCTATGGCTACACCTTC.

The gene calls are TRBV24-1 and TRBJ2-1, with 12 bases lining up with TRBD2. This CDR3 is 13 amino acids long. V gave up 3 bases and J gave up 13 bases; unmatched junction bases: 3. The germline V gene has CDR1 KGHDR and CDR2 SFDVKD. The CDR3 protein is CATSDRLAGVQFF. DNA of the CDR3: TGTGCCACCAGTGATCGACTAGCGGGAGTCCAGTTCTTC.

The chain employs TRBV7-2 and TRBJ2-7, with TRBD2 identical over 13 bases. Per germline, CDR1 SGHTA and CDR2 FQGNSA. The CDR3 is made up of 17 amino acids. Trimming took 7 bases from V and 1 from J; bases not matched to a gene: 10. Here the CDR3 reads CASKLAGGPSSSYEQYF. In nucleotides, the CDR3 is TGTGCCAGCAAACTAGCGGGGGGGCCCTCCTCTTCCTACGAGCAGTACTTC. The entire variable domain, with the rest obtained from reference TRBV7-2 and TRBJ2-7, is as follows: GAGVSQSPSNKVTEKGKDVELRCDPISGHTALYWYRQSLGQGLEFLIYFQGNSAPDKSGLPSDRFSAERTGGSVSTLTIQRTQQEDSAVYLCASKLAGGPSSSYEQYFGPGTRLTVT.

This chain connects TRBV7-2 to TRBJ1-5; D unclear. From germline, CDR1 is SGHTA and CDR2 FQGNSA. CDR3 length equals 15 residues. The V end lost 5 bases, the J end lost 5 bases, and 16 bases lay between the germline ends. CDR3 sequence (DNA): TGTGCCAGCAGCACCCGGACTGCTTCGGATCAGCCCCAGCATTTT. Protein sequence: CASSTRTASDQPQHF.

The chain carries TRBV28 and TRBJ1-5; 7 positions match TRBD1. The junction had 4 bases not matched to a gene; V was cut back by 3 bases and J by 5 bases. The CDR3 is 14 amino acids. Germline V CDR1 and CDR2: MDHEN, SYDVKM. This CDR3 reads CASSFRRGDQPQHF. The DNA for the CDR3 is TGTGCCAGCAGTTTTCGCAGGGGGGATCAGCCCCAGCATTTT.

This clone was picked up a small number of times. This sequence joins TRBV16 and TRBJ1-1; 7 bases are a match to TRBD1. The CDR3 has 13 residues. J gave up 7 bases and V 0 bases, and 2 bases lay outside the gene matches. CDR1 is KGHSY and CDR2 is FQNENV in the germline V gene. CDR3 sequence (DNA): TGTGCCAGCAGCCAATCCAGGGACAGTGAAGCTTTCTTT. It encodes CASSQSRDSEAFF.

The chain links TRBV6-5 to TRBJ2-1; D not certain. The CDR3 totals 15 residues. Trimming left V 4 bases short and J 7 bases short, with 17 bases between. Germline CDR1 and CDR2: MNHEY and SVGAGI. CDR3 protein: CASSSPTTLANEQFF. DNA of the CDR3: TGTGCCAGCAGTTCACCTACGACCTTAGCAAATGAGCAGTTCTTC.

The chain employs TRBV5-8 and TRBJ2-1; D may be TRBD2 (6 bases). Trimming left V 2 bases short and J 0 bases short, with 9 bases between. The CDR3 totals 15 residues. Germline lookup yields CDR1 SGHTS and CDR2 YDEGEE. The CDR3 sequence is CASSLGGNSYNEQFF. The CDR3 DNA reads TGTGCCAGCAGCTTAGGCGGGAACTCCTACAATGAGCAGTTCTTC.

V and J are TRBV5-1 and TRBJ2-1, with a weak D call TRBD2 (6 bases). V gave up 4 bases and J gave up 4 bases, with 15 bases separating them. The CDR3 spans 15 residues. From germline, CDR1 is SGHRS and CDR2 YFSETQ. This CDR3 reads CASSPGGERYNEQFF. The CDR3 nucleotides are TGCGCCAGCAGCCCCGGAGGGGAGAGGTACAATGAGCAGTTCTTC.

In DNA, the CDR3 is TGTGCCAGTAGTACACGGACTAGCGGGAGAGTCCGGGCCCACGAGCAGTACTTC. Protein product: CASSTRTSGRVRAHEQYF. The chain recombines TRBV19 with TRBJ2-7; 13 nucleotides match TRBD2. The CDR3 has 18 residues. The germline gives CDR1 LNHDA, CDR2 SQIVND (reference sequence). The trim removed 4 bases at V and 5 bases at J, leaving 14 bases unmatched.

This chain connects TRBV5-1 to TRBJ2-5, with TRBD1 as a possible D gene (6 bases). This CDR3 contains 14 residues. The germline CDR1 and CDR2 sequences are SGHRS and YFSETQ. Trimming stripped 4 bases from V and 2 bases from J, with 12 bases between. The CDR3 DNA reads TGCGCCAGCAGCCTGGGGACACGACAAGAGACCCAGTACTTC. Protein product: CASSLGTRQETQYF.

This clone was picked up a small number of times. The chain couples TRBV6-5 to TRBJ1-2; 9 nucleotides line up with TRBD1. Germline V gene data show CDR1 as MNHEY and CDR2 as SVGAGI. CDR3 length: 15 amino acids. Germline trimming cut 6 bases from V and 2 bases from J; bases unmatched to any gene: 7. The CDR3 loop is CASRPRTGVNYGYTF. The CDR3 DNA is TGTGCCAGCAGGCCCAGGACAGGGGTAAACTATGGCTACACCTTC.

This clone turned up a few times. The chain carries TRBV7-9 and TRBJ1-1, with D possibly matching TRBD1 (5 bases). This CDR3 contains 18 residues. In germline, CDR1 is SEHNR, CDR2 FQNEAQ (reference sequence). The V end was cut by 4 bases, the J end by 0 bases, with 21 bases between. The CDR3 here is CASSSNRGGGFMNTEAFF. The CDR3 DNA follows: TGTGCCAGCAGCTCCAACCGCGGGGGAGGCTTCATGAACACTGAAGCTTTCTTT.

This chain joins TRBV19 and TRBJ2-5; D is uncertain. The CDR3 contains 14 residues. In germline, CDR1 is LNHDA, CDR2 SQIVND (reference sequence). Trimming shortened V by 7 bases and J by 2 bases, and 14 bases separated the two germline ends. The CDR3 reads CASNQQSKQETQYF. The CDR3, as DNA: TGTGCCAGTAACCAACAGTCCAAACAAGAGACCCAGTACTTC.

J is TRBJ1-1 and V is TRBV18; no clear D. V was cut by 3 bases and J by 1 base, with 6 bases left in between. CDR1 KGHSH and CDR2 LQKENI come from the germline V gene. The length of the CDR3 is 13 residues. CDR3 protein: CASSPRQNTEAFF. The CDR3 DNA sequence: TGTGCCAGCTCACCCCGACAGAACACTGAAGCTTTCTTT.

V usage is TRBV19 and J usage is TRBJ1-1, with 9 bases that match TRBD1. Germline V gene lookup returns CDR1 LNHDA and CDR2 SQIVND (reference sequence). Trimming took 4 bases from V and 1 from J; bases not matched to a gene: 4. The CDR3 is 15 amino acids. The DNA for the CDR3 is TGTGCCAGTAGTACAAGGACAGGGGCGAACACTGAAGCTTTCTTT. This encodes CASSTRTGANTEAFF.